The next 24 T cell receptor beta chains were all read from a single sample in a study of control samples from healthy donors and cancer patients. Method: immunoSEQ multiplex PCR; TCRdb's copy keeps in-frame clones and lacks some. There are about 98,000 clones in the sample; around 82% occur only once, and about 2% lies in the top ten. The sequenced material came from blood. The receptors come from a man aged 55 to 70 in good health.

The V gene is TRBV30, the J gene TRBJ1-5, with D possibly being TRBD1 (6 bases). CDR1 and CDR2 (germline): GTSNPN, SVGIG (reference sequence). V dropped 0 bases and J dropped 7 bases, with 13 bases sitting between them. CDR3 size: 14 residues. The CDR3 DNA sequence: TGTGCCTGGAGTGTAAATAGGCAGGGGCAGCCCCAGCATTTT. Translation gives CAWSVNRQGQPQHF.

This clone was seen a handful of times. V and J are TRBV30 and TRBJ1-2; 8 bases line up with TRBD1. V lost 2 bases to trimming and J lost 2 bases; unmatched junction nucleotides: 10. The germline CDR1 and CDR2 sequences are GTSNPN and SVGIG (reference sequence). The CDR3 runs 16 residues. The CDR3 sequence is CAWSSGQGGSNYGYTF. CDR3 DNA: TGTGCCTGGAGTTCAGGACAGGGAGGCTCCAACTATGGCTACACCTTC.

The rearrangement uses TRBV27 and TRBJ1-2; the match to TRBD1 covers 9 bases. Losses at the gene ends were 4 bases for V and 6 bases for J; bases not matched to a gene: 9. CDR1 and CDR2 from the germline V gene are MNHEY and SMNVEV (reference sequence). This CDR3 has 15 residues. DNA of the CDR3: TGTGCCAGCAGTTGGGGACAGGGTTATGGTAATGGCTACACCTTC. Protein product: CASSWGQGYGNGYTF.

The chain has TRBV9 and TRBJ2-3; D is unclear. The germline gives CDR1 SGDLS, CDR2 YYNGEE. V lost 0 bases and J lost 1, with 15 bases in between. CDR3 size: 17 residues. The CDR3 DNA follows: TGTGCCAGCAGCGTAGGAGGCGGATCCTCTGGCACAGATACGCAGTATTTT. This sequence encodes CASSVGGGSSGTDTQYF.

In DNA form, the CDR3 reads TGCAGTGCTAGTAGACTAGCGGCCTACAATGAGCAGTTCTTC. Translation: CSASRLAAYNEQFF. V usage is TRBV20-1 and J usage is TRBJ2-1; 9 bases fit TRBD2. CDR1 and CDR2 (germline): DFQATT, SNEGSKA (reference sequence). The V gene end was trimmed by 3 bases and the J gene end by 2 bases; junction bases not matched to a gene: 2. The CDR3 is made up of 14 amino acids.

V gene TRBV10-2 combines with J gene TRBJ1-2; 10 nucleotides align to TRBD1. This CDR3 region has 18 residues. The trim removed 7 bases at V and 1 base at J, leaving 15 bases unmatched. Per the germline V gene, CDR1 is WSHSY and CDR2 is SAAADI. CDR3 bases: TGCGCCAGCACCATCGCCTGGGACAGGGGTGAGAGTAACTATGGCTACACCTTC. Its protein is CASTIAWDRGESNYGYTF.

J is TRBJ2-3 and V is TRBV24-1; TRBD2 matches 12 bases. The CDR3 is 16 residues long. From germline, CDR1 is KGHDR and CDR2 SFDVKD. Trimming at V came to 3 bases and at J to 7 bases, leaving 7 bases not matched to a gene. This CDR3 reads CATSDPSGGAMNTQYF. The CDR3, as DNA: TGTGCCACCAGTGATCCTAGCGGGGGGGCCATGAATACGCAGTATTTT.

The chain uses TRBV7-9 and TRBJ2-1; 8 positions agree with TRBD1. Germline lookup yields CDR1 SEHNR and CDR2 FQNEAQ (reference sequence). V dropped 5 bases and J dropped 8; count of bases not matched to a gene: 8. The CDR3 is 14 residues long. This CDR3 is CASSQDRDTHEQFF. The CDR3 DNA follows: TGTGCCAGCAGCCAGGACAGGGACACCCATGAGCAGTTCTTC.

The J gene is TRBJ1-1, the V gene TRBV5-1; D not certain. The CDR3 covers 17 residues. Between the trimmed V and J ends, which lost 2 bases and 4 bases, there was a span of 21 bases. Germline assignment: CDR1 SGHRS and CDR2 YFSETQ. The CDR3 sequence: CASSFGVGPTSVTEAFF. The CDR3 DNA is TGCGCCAGCAGCTTTGGCGTTGGCCCCACGAGCGTCACTGAAGCTTTCTTT.

This chain connects TRBV11-3 to TRBJ2-1, with a tentative D call TRBD2 (6 bases). CDR1 SGHNT and CDR2 YENEEA come from the germline V gene. V lost 5 bases and J 8 bases, leaving 13 bases between the germline ends. The CDR3 loop spans 13 amino acids. Written as DNA, the CDR3 is TGTGCCAGCAGCAAAACTAGCTTCGATGAGCAGTTCTTC. The encoded protein is CASSKTSFDEQFF.

The rearrangement links TRBV27 to TRBJ2-3; D unclear. Looked up from germline, CDR1 is MNHEY and CDR2 is SMNVEV (reference sequence). Trimming shortened V by 5 bases and J by 3 bases, and 15 bases separated the two germline ends. The CDR3 covers 15 residues. CDR3 nucleotide sequence: TGTGCCAGCAGTCCCCTATGGGTGAGGACAGATACGCAGTATTTT. Protein product: CASSPLWVRTDTQYF.

The CDR3 sequence: CASSLWFMMTSYEQYF. The CDR3 nucleotides read TGTGCCAGCAGCTTATGGTTTATGATGACTAGCTACGAGCAGTACTTC. The chain joins TRBV11-3 to TRBJ2-7, with D possibly being TRBD2 (6 bases). Trimming removed 2 bases from V and 3 bases from J, with 17 bases in between. The CDR3 consists of 16 residues. Germline V gene data show CDR1 as SGHNT and CDR2 as YENEEA.

This clone was seen just once. V and J are TRBV6-5 and TRBJ1-4; TRBD1 matches at 8 bases. The CDR3 sequence is 15 residues long. Germline values: CDR1 MNHEY, CDR2 SVGAGI. V gave up 7 bases and J gave up 8 bases; unmatched junction bases: 12. The CDR3 spells CASKTGERKYEKLFF. The DNA for the CDR3 is TGTGCCAGCAAGACAGGGGAGCGGAAATACGAAAAACTGTTTTTT.

The chain has TRBV13 and TRBJ2-3; D gene ambiguous. V lost 4 bases to trimming and J lost 0 bases, with 20 bases between them. Looked up from germline, CDR1 is PRHDT and CDR2 is FYEKMQ (reference sequence). CDR3 length: 18 residues. The CDR3 DNA reads TGTGCCAGCAGCTCTTGGACGGAAATAAACTCTAGCACAGATACGCAGTATTTT. This encodes CASSSWTEINSSTDTQYF. Full variable domain (missing parts from reference TRBV13 and TRBJ2-3): AAGVIQSPRHLIKEKRETATLKCYPIPRHDTVYWYQQGPGQDPQFLISFYEKMQSDKGSIPDRFSAQQFSDYHSELNMSSLELGDSALYFCASSSWTEINSSTDTQYFGPGTRLTVL.

This sequence joins TRBV4-1 and TRBJ2-3; 13 bases align to TRBD2. CDR1 is MGHRA and CDR2 is YSYEKL in the germline V gene. The CDR3 totals 18 residues. V was clipped by 1 base and J by 8 bases; unmatched bases: 12. In DNA form, the CDR3 reads TGCGCCAGCAGCCAAGCCGGAGGATGGACTAGCGGGAGAGTTACGCAGTATTTT. Its translation: CASSQAGGWTSGRVTQYF.

The rearrangement joins TRBV12-3 or TRBV12-4 to TRBJ2-1; D is uncertain. The V end lost 0 bases, the J end lost 12 bases, and 12 bases lay between the germline ends. This CDR3 comprises 13 residues. For the CDR3, the DNA is TGTGCCAGCAGTTTAGCTGTTACCGCCGGGCAGTTCTTC. Encoded protein: CASSLAVTAGQFF.

The chain links TRBV21-1 to TRBJ1-1. TRBV21-1 is recorded as a pseudogene. The length of the CDR3 is 14 residues. The CDR3 coding sequence is TGTGCCAGCAGCAACAACAGGGGAGGGACTGAAGCTTTCTTT. This encodes CASSNNRGGTEAFF.

This chain connects TRBV19 to TRBJ1-1; 7 positions match TRBD1. Per germline, CDR1 LNHDA and CDR2 SQIVND (reference sequence). CDR3 length equals 16 residues. J lost 4 bases, V lost 1 base, and 9 bases had no gene match. For the CDR3, the DNA is TGTGCCAGTAGTATAGGAACAACAGGGGTGGGCACTGAAGCTTTCTTT. Its protein product is CASSIGTTGVGTEAFF.

The rearrangement joins TRBV5-1 to TRBJ2-1, with 8 bases identical to TRBD1. The V segment lost 4 bases and the J segment 9 bases; nucleotides outside the gene matches: 9. Germline V gives CDR1 SGHRS, CDR2 YFSETQ. CDR3 length: 14 amino acids. The CDR3 DNA reads TGCGCCAGCAGCAGCCGGGACAGGAGGGCTGAGCAGTTCTTC. This sequence encodes CASSSRDRRAEQFF.

The V call is TRBV7-9, the J call TRBJ2-7, with D unresolved. V gave up 3 bases and J gave up 1 base, with 10 bases separating them. The CDR3 has 14 residues. The germline CDR1 and CDR2 sequences are SEHNR and FQNEAQ (reference sequence). CDR3 amino acids: CASSFTGLSYEQYF. For the CDR3, the DNA is TGTGCCAGCAGCTTTACCGGGCTTTCCTACGAGCAGTACTTC.

This clone turned up a few times. This chain connects TRBV19 to TRBJ2-7; 8 bases line up with TRBD1. The CDR3 length is 16 residues. Trimming took 6 bases from V and 1 from J; bases not matched to a gene: 11. The germline CDR1 and CDR2 sequences are LNHDA and SQIVND (reference sequence). The CDR3, as DNA: TGTGCCAGTAGACGCGGGACAGGTGGTATGTCCTACGAGCAGTACTTC. Its translation: CASRRGTGGMSYEQYF.

This chain uses TRBV6-6 with TRBJ1-4; D call uncertain. The CDR3 totals 12 residues. Trimming took off 2 bases at V and 7 bases at J, with 5 bases between the two ends. Germline V lookup: CDR1 MNHNY, CDR2 SVGAGI (reference sequence). The CDR3 spells CASSYVGEKLFF. CDR3 DNA sequence: TGTGCCAGCAGTTACGTGGGTGAAAAACTGTTTTTT.

The chain combines TRBV7-9 with TRBJ2-7; 9 bases fit TRBD1. The CDR3 is 16 amino acids. Germline lookup yields CDR1 SEHNR and CDR2 FQNEAQ (reference sequence). The V and J ends lost 2 bases and 2 bases, in that order; junction bases with no gene match: 7. CDR3 region: CASSLWGTGIAYEQYF. For the CDR3, the DNA is TGTGCCAGCAGCTTATGGGGGACAGGGATCGCCTACGAGCAGTACTTC. The complete variable domain, with remaining parts taken from reference TRBV7-9 and TRBJ2-7, reads DTGVSQNPRHKITKRGQNVTFRCDPISEHNRLYWYRQTLGQGPEFLTYFQNEAQLEKSRLLSDRFSAERPKGSFSTLEIQRTEQGDSAMYLCASSLWGTGIAYEQYFGPGTRLTVT.

The V gene is TRBV30, the J gene TRBJ2-2; 8 bases are shared with TRBD2. Germline V lookup: CDR1 GTSNPN, CDR2 SVGIG (reference sequence). The J segment lost 5 bases and the V segment lost 3 bases, leaving 5 bases of the junction unmatched. The CDR3 covers 14 residues. CDR3 nucleotide sequence: TGTGCCTGGAGGGGAGCTAGCGGGACCGGGGAGCTGTTTTTT. Its translation is CAWRGASGTGELFF.